This T cell receptor (beta chain) was obtained from a study of CD8 T cells in Susac syndrome (dated by TCRdb to the late 2010s). Concerning the study at large: The study used repertoire sequencing to test whether antigen drove CD8+ T cell activation and differentiation in Susac syndrome. CD8+ T cell repertoire clonality was compared between fewer than 13 healthy donors, around 14 Susac syndrome patients and 15 multiple sclerosis patients.

Peripheral blood CD8+ and CD4+ T cells from healthy donors, Susac syndrome patients and multiple sclerosis patients were profiled by high-throughput TCR beta sequencing. Multiple sclerosis controls were treatment-naive patients with stable or active relapsing-remitting disease fulfilling revised McDonald criteria. Bulk CD8+ and CD4+ T cells were purified magnetically by negative isolation, whereas CD8+ TEMRA cells were enriched by FACS. Blood was drawn into EDTA tubes, processed within 24 hours, and PBMCs were isolated by density gradient centrifugation. PBMCs intended for TCR sequencing were cryopreserved in liquid nitrogen and thawed later in a water bath at 37 degrees C. Purity of sorted or isolated CD4+, CD8+ and CD8+ TEMRA cells was at least 90%. As for this clonotype: What antigen it recognizes has not been identified. No base-level quality is on record; no much larger clone is a single base apart.

A distance of 13 bases separates the germline ends of V and J, which lose 4 bases and 6 bases respectively. The germline V gene (reference sequence) gives CDR1 as SEHNR and CDR2 as FQNEAQ. The CDR3 covers 14 residues, taking in both the cysteine and the phenylalanine. Just the 42-base CDR3 DNA is kept, in frame starting at base 1. RNA was extracted with the RNeasy kit and roughly 0.45 to 1 ug was reverse transcribed using random hexamers. The immunoSEQ multiplex PCR assay, covering 54 Vbeta and 13 Jbeta segments, was used to amplify TCR beta CDR3 regions. Bias from PCR amplification was corrected by using a synthetic template baseline for primer optimization and for computational correction. Per the authors' processing: Reads were annotated to V, D and J genes according to IMGT and were analyzed with immunoSEQ Analyzer, with only productive sequences retained. Clonality was computed as one minus Shannon entropy normalized by log2 of the number of productive unique sequences. For each patient and control, public and private clones were evaluated within the 100 most prevalent clones. Susac-specific clones were defined as absent from healthy and MS cohorts, 850 to 1,300 published viral clones and other ImmuneACCESS disease sequences. Clones were called with MiXCR by TCRdb after fastp trimmed the public reads at Q25, and only in-frame beta chains were retained. Merged by CDR3 protein, the rows form single entries marked with the most common genes and DNA. It is TCRdb's table, rather than the study itself, that gives the V and J calls and clone size. This sample holds more than 200,000 distinct CDR3 sequences; about 93% were observed only once. Less than 0.15% of the sample is held by the ten biggest clonotypes.

What the research found in general, with its limitations: The TCR sequencing and HLA analysis was acknowledged to have included a relatively small number of individuals.

Here the chain combines TRBV7-9 and TRBJ2-1; no D gene is confidently identified. The TCR sequence derives from a human donor with multiple sclerosis. The specimen sequenced was CD8+ T cells from PBMCs. The CDR3 region: CASSYAGAGNEQFF. The sequenced DNA is TGTGCCAGCAGCTACGCTGGTGCTGGCAATGAGCAGTTCTTC.